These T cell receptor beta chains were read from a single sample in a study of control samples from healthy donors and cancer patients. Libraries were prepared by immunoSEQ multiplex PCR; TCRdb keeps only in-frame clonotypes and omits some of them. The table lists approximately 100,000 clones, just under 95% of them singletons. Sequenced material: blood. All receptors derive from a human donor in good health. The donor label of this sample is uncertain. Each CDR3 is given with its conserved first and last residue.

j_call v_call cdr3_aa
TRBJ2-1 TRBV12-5 CASGREATEQFF
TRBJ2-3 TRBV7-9 CASRTGLASSTDTQYF
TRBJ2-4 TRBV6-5 CASKTGSVAKNIQYF
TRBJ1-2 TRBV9 CASSPSQGVYGYTF
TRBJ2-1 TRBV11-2 CASSLRGTSGGADEQFF
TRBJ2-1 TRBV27 CASRTRTSGGYNEQFF
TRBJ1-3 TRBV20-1 CSARDFDTIYF
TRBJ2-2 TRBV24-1 CATTDTGELFF
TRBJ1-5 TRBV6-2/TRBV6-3 CASSYSLDRGGSNQPQHF
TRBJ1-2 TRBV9 CASSTGTSNYGYTF
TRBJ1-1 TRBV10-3 CAISDSEGGSEAFF
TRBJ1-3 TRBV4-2 CASSQESRQHSGNTIYF
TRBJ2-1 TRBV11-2 CASSSGDGNHEQFF
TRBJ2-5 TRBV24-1 CATSDLGTDLQETQYF
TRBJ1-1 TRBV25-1 CASSDGGPNTEAFF
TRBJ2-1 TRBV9 CASSRIAGIAYNEQFF
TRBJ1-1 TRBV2 CASSEDANAVSEAFF
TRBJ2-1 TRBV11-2 CASSVLQGEQFF
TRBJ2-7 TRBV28 CASSFGGIEQYF
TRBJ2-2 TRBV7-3 CASSLMSGGTLAYTGELFF
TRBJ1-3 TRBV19 CASSVQGGSGNTIYF
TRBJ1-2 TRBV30 CAWNSAGGGYTF
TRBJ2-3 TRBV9 CASSVVAGGTDTQYF
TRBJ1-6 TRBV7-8 CASSIGTAMGSPLHF
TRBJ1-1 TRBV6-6 CASSYSGATEAFF
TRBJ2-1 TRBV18 CASSPFGQANYNEQFF
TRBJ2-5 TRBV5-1 CASSFLAGGETQYF
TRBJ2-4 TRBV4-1 CASSQGLDRRENIQYF
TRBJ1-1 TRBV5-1 CASSLRQGKNTEAFF
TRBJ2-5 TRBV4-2 CASSQDRGGETQYF
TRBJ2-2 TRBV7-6 CASSLRLAGGSGELFF
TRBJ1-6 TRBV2 CASSAEAGGNNSPLHF
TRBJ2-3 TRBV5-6 CASSLAGAYTDTQYF
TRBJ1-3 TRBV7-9 CASSSWAQLAASGNTIYF
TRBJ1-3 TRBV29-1 CSGGDTGTGPGNTIYF
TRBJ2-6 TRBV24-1 CATGTGGGSSGANVLTF